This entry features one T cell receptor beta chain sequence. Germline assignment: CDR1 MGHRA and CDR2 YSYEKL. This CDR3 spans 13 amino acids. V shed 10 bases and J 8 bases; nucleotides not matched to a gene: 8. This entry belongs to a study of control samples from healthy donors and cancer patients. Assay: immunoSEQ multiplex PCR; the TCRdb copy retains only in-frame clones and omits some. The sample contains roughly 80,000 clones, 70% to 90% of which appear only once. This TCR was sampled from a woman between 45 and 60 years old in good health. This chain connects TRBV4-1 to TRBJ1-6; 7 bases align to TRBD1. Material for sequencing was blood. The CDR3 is CAKRRGPDSPLHF. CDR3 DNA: TGCGCCAAGCGGAGGGGGCCGGATTCACCCCTCCACTTT.